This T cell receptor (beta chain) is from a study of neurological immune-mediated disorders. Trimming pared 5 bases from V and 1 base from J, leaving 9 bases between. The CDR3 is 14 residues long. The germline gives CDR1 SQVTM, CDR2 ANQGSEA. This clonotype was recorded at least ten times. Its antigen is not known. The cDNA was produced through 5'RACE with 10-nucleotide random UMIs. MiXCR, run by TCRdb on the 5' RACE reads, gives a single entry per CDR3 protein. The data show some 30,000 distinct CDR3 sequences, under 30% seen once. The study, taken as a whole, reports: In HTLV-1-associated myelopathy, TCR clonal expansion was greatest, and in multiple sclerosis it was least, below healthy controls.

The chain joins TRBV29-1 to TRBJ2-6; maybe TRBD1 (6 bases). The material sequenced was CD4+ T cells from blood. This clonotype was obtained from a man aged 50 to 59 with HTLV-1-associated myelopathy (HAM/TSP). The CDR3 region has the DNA TGCAGCGTTAACCAGGGGTCTGGGGCCAACGTCCTGACTTTC. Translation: CSVNQGSGANVLTF.